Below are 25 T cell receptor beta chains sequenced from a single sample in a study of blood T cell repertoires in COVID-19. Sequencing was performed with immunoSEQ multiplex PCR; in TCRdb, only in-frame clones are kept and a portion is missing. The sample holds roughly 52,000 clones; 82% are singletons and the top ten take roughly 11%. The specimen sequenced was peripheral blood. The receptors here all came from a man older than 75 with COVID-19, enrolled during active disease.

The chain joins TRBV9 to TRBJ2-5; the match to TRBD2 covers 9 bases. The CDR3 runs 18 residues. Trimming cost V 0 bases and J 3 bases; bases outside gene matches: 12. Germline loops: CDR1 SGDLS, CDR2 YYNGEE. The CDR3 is CASSVDVAGDTVEETQYF. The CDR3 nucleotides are TGTGCCAGCAGCGTAGACGTAGCGGGGGACACAGTGGAAGAGACCCAGTACTTC. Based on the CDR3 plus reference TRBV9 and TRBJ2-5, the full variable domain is DSGVTQTPKHLITATGQRVTLRCSPRSGDLSVYWYQQSLDQGLQFLIQYYNGEERAKGNILERFSAQQFPDLHSELNLSSLELGDSALYFCASSVDVAGDTVEETQYFGPGTRLLVL.

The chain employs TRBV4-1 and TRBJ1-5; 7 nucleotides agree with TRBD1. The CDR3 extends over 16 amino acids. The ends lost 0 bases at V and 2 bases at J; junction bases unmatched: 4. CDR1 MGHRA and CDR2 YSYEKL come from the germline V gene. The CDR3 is CASSQDVRGGNQPQHF. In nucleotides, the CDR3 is TGCGCCAGCAGCCAAGATGTCAGGGGGGGCAATCAGCCCCAGCATTTT.

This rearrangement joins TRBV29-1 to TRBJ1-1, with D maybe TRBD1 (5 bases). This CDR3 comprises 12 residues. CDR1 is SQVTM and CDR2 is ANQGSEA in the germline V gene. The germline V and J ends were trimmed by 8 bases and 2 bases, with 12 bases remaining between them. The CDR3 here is CSSRVTNTEAFF. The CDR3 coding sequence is TGCAGCTCCAGGGTTACCAACACTGAAGCTTTCTTT.

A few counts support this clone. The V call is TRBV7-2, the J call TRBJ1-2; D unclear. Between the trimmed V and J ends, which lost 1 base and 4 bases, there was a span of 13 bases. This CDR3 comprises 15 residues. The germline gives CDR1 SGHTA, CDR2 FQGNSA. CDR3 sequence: CASSLVAETSYGYTF. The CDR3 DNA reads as TGTGCCAGCAGCTTAGTTGCGGAGACGAGCTATGGCTACACCTTC.

CDR3 bases: TGTGCCAGCAGCGTAGGGGCAGGGGGTGTATCTGGGGAGCTGTTTTTT. It encodes CASSVGAGGVSGELFF. The V and J genes are TRBV9 and TRBJ2-2, with 7 bases that match TRBD1. CDR1 SGDLS and CDR2 YYNGEE come from the germline V gene. J was trimmed by 8 bases and V by 0 bases; bases with no gene match: 10. The CDR3 is 16 residues long.

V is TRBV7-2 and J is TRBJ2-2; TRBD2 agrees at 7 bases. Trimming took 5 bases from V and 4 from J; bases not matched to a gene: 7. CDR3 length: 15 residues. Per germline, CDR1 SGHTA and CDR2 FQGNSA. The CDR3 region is CASSPGLGSTGELFF. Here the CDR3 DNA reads TGTGCCAGCAGCCCAGGACTAGGTAGCACCGGGGAGCTGTTTTTT.

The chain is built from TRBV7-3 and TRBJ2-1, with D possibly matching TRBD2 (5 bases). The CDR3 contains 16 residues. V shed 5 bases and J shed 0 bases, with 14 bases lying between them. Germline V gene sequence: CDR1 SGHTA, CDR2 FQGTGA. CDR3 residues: CASSPPGFSSYNEQFF. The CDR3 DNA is TGTGCCAGCAGCCCACCGGGGTTCAGCTCCTACAATGAGCAGTTCTTC. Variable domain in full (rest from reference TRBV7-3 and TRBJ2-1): GAGVSQTPSNKVTEKGKYVELRCDPISGHTALYWYRQSLGQGPEFLIYFQGTGAADDSGLPNDRFFAVRPEGSVSTLKIQRTERGDSAVYLCASSPPGFSSYNEQFFGPGTRLTVL.

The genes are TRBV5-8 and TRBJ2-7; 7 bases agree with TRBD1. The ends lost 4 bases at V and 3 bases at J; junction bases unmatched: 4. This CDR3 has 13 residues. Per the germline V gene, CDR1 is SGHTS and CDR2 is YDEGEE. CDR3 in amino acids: CASSHRDSYEQYF. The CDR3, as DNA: TGTGCCAGCAGCCACCGGGACAGCTACGAGCAGTACTTC. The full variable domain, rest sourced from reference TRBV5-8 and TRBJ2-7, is EAGVTQSPTHLIKTRGQQATLRCSPISGHTSVYWYQQALGLGLQFLLWYDEGEERNRGNFPPRFSGRQFPNYSSELNVNALELEDSALYLCASSHRDSYEQYFGPGTRLTVT.

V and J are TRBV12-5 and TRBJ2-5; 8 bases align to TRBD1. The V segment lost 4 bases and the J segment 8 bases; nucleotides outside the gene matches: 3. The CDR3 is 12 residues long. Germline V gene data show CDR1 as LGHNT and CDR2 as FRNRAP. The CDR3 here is CASGSQGETQYF. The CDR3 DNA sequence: TGTGCTAGTGGTTCACAGGGGGAAACCCAGTACTTC.

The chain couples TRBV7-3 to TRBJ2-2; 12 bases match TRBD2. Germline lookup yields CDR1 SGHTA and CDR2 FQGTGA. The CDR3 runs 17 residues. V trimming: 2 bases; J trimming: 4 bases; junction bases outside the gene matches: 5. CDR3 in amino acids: CASSLRTSGALTGELFF. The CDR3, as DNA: TGTGCCAGCAGCTTACGGACTAGCGGGGCCCTCACCGGGGAGCTGTTTTTT. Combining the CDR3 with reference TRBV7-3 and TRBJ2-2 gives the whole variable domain GAGVSQTPSNKVTEKGKYVELRCDPISGHTALYWYRQSLGQGPEFLIYFQGTGAADDSGLPNDRFFAVRPEGSVSTLKIQRTERGDSAVYLCASSLRTSGALTGELFFGEGSRLTVL.

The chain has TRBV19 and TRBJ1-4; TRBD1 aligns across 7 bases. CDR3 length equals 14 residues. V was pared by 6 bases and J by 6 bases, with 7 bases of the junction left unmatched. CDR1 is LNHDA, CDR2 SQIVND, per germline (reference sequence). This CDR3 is CASSTGVRDEKLFF. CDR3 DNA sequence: TGTGCCAGTAGCACAGGGGTCAGGGATGAAAAACTGTTTTTT.

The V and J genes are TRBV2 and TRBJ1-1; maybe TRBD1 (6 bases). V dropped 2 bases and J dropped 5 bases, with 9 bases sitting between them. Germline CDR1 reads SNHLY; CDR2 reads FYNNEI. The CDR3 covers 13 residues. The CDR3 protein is CASSERGGTEAFF. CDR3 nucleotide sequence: TGTGCCAGCAGTGAAAGGGGGGGAACTGAAGCTTTCTTT.

The chain's CDR3 is CASSVGTGAFQETQYF. CDR3 nucleotide sequence: TGCGCCAGCAGTGTGGGTACAGGGGCCTTCCAAGAGACCCAGTACTTC. The V and J genes are TRBV5-1 and TRBJ2-5, with 7 bases lining up with TRBD1. V lost 5 bases and J lost 1; bases outside the gene matches: 11. The V gene's germline CDR1 is SGHRS and CDR2 YFSETQ. The CDR3 contains 16 residues.

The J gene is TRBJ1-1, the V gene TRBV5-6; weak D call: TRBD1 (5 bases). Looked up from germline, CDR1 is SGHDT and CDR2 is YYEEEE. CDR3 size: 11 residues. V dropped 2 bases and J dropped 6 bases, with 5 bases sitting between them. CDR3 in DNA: TGTGCCAGCAGCTTAGGGGCTGAAGCTTTCTTT. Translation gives CASSLGAEAFF.

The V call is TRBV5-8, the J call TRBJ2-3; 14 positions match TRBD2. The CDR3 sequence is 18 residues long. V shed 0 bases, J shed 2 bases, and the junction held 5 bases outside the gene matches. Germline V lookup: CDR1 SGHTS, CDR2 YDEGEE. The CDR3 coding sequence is TGTGCCAGCAGCTTGGGACTAGCGGGGGGGTCTGACACAGATACGCAGTATTTT. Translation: CASSLGLAGGSDTDTQYF.

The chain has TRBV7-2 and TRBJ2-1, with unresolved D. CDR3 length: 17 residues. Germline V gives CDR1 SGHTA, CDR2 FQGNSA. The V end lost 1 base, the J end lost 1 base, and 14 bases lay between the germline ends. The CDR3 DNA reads TGTGCCAGCAGCTTAGTAGGCGGTCCGCGGTCCTACAATGAGCAGTTCTTC. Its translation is CASSLVGGPRSYNEQFF.

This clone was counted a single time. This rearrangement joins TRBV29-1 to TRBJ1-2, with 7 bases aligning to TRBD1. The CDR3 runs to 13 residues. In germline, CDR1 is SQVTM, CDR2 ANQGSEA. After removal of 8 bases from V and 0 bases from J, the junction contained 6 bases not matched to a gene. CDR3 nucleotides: TGCAGCATTGGGACAGCCACTAACTATGGCTACACCTTC. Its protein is CSIGTATNYGYTF.

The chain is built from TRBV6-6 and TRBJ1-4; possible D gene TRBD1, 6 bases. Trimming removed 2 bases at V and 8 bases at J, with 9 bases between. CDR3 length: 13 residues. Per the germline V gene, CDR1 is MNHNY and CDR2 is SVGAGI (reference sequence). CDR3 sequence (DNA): TGTGCCAGCAGTTACAGGGGGGGGGAAAAACTGTTTTTT. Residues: CASSYRGGEKLFF.

This CDR3 reads CASSSAGLTEGKLFF. The CDR3, as DNA: TGTGCCAGCAGTTCCGCTGGGCTGACGGAGGGAAAACTGTTTTTT. The chain links TRBV6-6 to TRBJ1-4, with D unresolved. Germline CDR1 reads MNHNY; CDR2 reads SVGAGI (reference sequence). There are 15 residues in the CDR3. V was trimmed by 4 bases and J by 10 bases, leaving 19 bases between them.

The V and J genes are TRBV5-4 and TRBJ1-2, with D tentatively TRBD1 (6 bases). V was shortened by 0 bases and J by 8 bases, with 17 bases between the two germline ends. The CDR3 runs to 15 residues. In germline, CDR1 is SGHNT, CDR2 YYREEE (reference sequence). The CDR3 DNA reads TGTGCCAGCAGCTTGGGAGGGGGGGCTCAAGGAGGCTACACCTTC. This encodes CASSLGGGAQGGYTF.

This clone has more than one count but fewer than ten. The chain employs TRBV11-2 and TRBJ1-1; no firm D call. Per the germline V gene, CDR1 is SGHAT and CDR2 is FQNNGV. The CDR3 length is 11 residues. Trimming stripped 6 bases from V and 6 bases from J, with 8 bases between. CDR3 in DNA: TGTGCCAGCAGTGGGGAGGCTGAAGCTTTCTTT. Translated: CASSGEAEAFF.

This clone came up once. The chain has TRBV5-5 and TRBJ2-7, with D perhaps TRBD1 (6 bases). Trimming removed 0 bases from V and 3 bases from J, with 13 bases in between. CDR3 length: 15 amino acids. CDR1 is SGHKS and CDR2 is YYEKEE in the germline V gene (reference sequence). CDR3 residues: CASSLEGTNSYEQYF. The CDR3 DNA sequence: TGTGCCAGCAGCTTGGAAGGGACAAACAGCTACGAGCAGTACTTC.

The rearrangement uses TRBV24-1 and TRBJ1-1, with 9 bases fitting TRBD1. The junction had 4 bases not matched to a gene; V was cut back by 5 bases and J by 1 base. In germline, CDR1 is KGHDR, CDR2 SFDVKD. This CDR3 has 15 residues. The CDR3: CATSAWDRENTEAFF. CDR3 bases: TGTGCCACCAGTGCCTGGGACAGGGAGAACACTGAAGCTTTCTTT.

DNA of the CDR3: TGTGCCAGCAACGCGGGAGGCCGGGGAAACACCATATATTTT. Translating it yields CASNAGGRGNTIYF. The chain recombines TRBV7-9 with TRBJ1-3; D not certain. The CDR3 covers 14 residues. Trimming removed 7 bases at V and 4 bases at J, with 14 bases between. Germline CDR1 reads SEHNR; CDR2 reads FQNEAQ (reference sequence).

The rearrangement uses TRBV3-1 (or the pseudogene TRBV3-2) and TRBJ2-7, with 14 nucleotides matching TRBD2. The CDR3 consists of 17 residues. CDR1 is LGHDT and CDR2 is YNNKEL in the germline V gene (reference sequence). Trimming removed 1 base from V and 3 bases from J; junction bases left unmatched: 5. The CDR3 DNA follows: TGTGCCAGCAGCCAAGCTCCTGGACTAGCGGGGGGCTACGAGCAGTACTTC. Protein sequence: CASSQAPGLAGGYEQYF.